This T cell receptor (beta chain) comes out of a study of blood T cell repertoires in COVID-19. The CDR3 sequence is 14 residues long. The V end was cut by 3 bases, the J end by 0 bases, with 9 bases between. CDR1 and CDR2 from the germline V gene are SGHRS and YFSETQ. Method: immunoSEQ multiplex PCR; TCRdb's copy keeps in-frame clones and lacks some. This sample has 55,000 to 75,000 clones, with approximately 82% found just once. Sequenced material: peripheral blood. This chain uses TRBV5-1 with TRBJ1-1, with D maybe TRBD1 (5 bases). The receptor was isolated from an elderly man with active COVID-19. In DNA, the CDR3 is TGCGCCAGCAGCTACCTACAGGTGAACACTGAAGCTTTCTTT. Its protein is CASSYLQVNTEAFF.